This TCR beta chain comes out of a study of technical replicates of blood from a handful of donors. V shed 11 bases, J shed 2 bases, and the junction held 9 bases outside the gene matches. The CDR3 contains 15 residues. Germline CDR1 reads MNHNS; CDR2 reads SASEGT. The table came from immunoSEQ multiplex PCR; TCRdb's copy has only in-frame clones and leaves some out. Of 7,500 to 9,000 clones in the sample, roughly 88% were seen once. The sample comprised PBMCs. This TCR was recovered from a human donor in good health. J is TRBJ1-4 and V is TRBV6-1; TRBD1 aligns across 9 bases. In nucleotides, the CDR3 is TGTGCCGGTAGAACAGGGGGCGCGACTAATGAAAAACTGTTTTTT. It is translated as CAGRTGGATNEKLFF.